These T cell receptor beta chains were read from a single sample in a study of shared clonotypes between healthy human individuals. Sequencing used immunoSEQ multiplex PCR; TCRdb keeps in-frame clones, though not all of them. The sample comprises about 2.3 million clones, just under 95% of which are singletons, and 0.37% rests with the top ten. The sequenced sample consisted of naive CD4+ T cells from PBMCs. Every receptor here comes from a man aged 18 to 35 in good health. Some clones in this sample may be carry-over from other donors' samples. CDR3s include the opening cysteine and the closing phenylalanine or tryptophan. The D gene is left open where the match is weak. Size is stated for part of the rows, as once, few or many counts, or as a class when the clone is expanded.

V: TRBV4-2
D: .
J: TRBJ2-2
size: .
DNA: TGTGCCAGCAGCCAAGAGGAACAGGTGAACGGCGGGGAGCTGTTTTTT
CDR3: CASSQEEQVNGGELFF

V: TRBV19
D: TRBD1
J: TRBJ1-1
size: once
DNA: TGTGCCAGTAGACCGGGACAGGGAACTCTCACTGAAGCTTTCTTT
CDR3: CASRPGQGTLTEAFF

V: TRBV27
D: TRBD2
J: TRBJ2-3
size: .
DNA: TGTGCCAGCAGTTTATATAGAGCGGGAGGGGTGGGCACAGATACGCAGTATTTT
CDR3: CASSLYRAGGVGTDTQYF

V: TRBV11-3
D: .
J: TRBJ2-5
size: .
DNA: TGTGCCAGCAGCGGGGGTGGGCAACAAGAGACCCAGTACTTC
CDR3: CASSGGGQQETQYF

V: TRBV27
D: TRBD1
J: TRBJ2-7
size: once
DNA: TGTGCCAGCAGTTTGTCCGACAGGGATTCCTACGAGCAGTACTTC
CDR3: CASSLSDRDSYEQYF

V: TRBV7-9
D: TRBD1
J: TRBJ1-1
size: once
DNA: TGTGCCAGCAGTCCCCGAGGACAGGGGACCGAAGCTTTCTTT
CDR3: CASSPRGQGTEAFF

V: TRBV27
D: .
J: TRBJ2-7
size: .
DNA: TGTGCCAGCAGTGAAGGCCTCGGATCCTACGAGCAGTACTTC
CDR3: CASSEGLGSYEQYF

V: TRBV5-6
D: .
J: TRBJ1-1
size: .
DNA: TGTGCCAGCACAGCCGCCTTCCGGCGGGGCACTGAAGCTTTCTTT
CDR3: CASTAAFRRGTEAFF

V: TRBV30
D: TRBD2
J: TRBJ2-7
size: .
DNA: TGTGCCTACTTAAAGCGGGAGGGCCGGTACGAGCAGTACTTC
CDR3: CAYLKREGRYEQYF

V: TRBV2
D: TRBD1
J: TRBJ1-2
size: .
DNA: TGTGCCAGCAGTACCGGCGGGACAGCCTCCTACACCTTC
CDR3: CASSTGGTASYTF

V: TRBV7-2
D: .
J: TRBJ2-5
size: .
DNA: TGTGCCAGCAGGGCACAAGAGACCCAGTACTTC
CDR3: CASRAQETQYF

V: TRBV19
D: .
J: TRBJ1-5
size: once
DNA: TGTGCCAGTAGTCCTCAGGGGAGCAATCAGCCCCAGCATTTT
CDR3: CASSPQGSNQPQHF

V: TRBV28
D: .
J: TRBJ1-2
size: once
DNA: TGTGCCAGCAGTCGACCTCGGGGACCCTCCTATGGCTACACCTTC
CDR3: CASSRPRGPSYGYTF

V: TRBV30
D: TRBD1
J: TRBJ1-4
size: .
DNA: TGTGCACTTAACAGGGGAGCTAATGAAAAACTGTTTTTT
CDR3: CALNRGANEKLFF

V: TRBV28
D: .
J: TRBJ2-7
size: once
DNA: TGTGCCAGCAGCAAAACCGGGACCTTGTCCGGCGAGCAGTACTTC
CDR3: CASSKTGTLSGEQYF

V: TRBV19
D: .
J: TRBJ2-7
size: once
DNA: TGTGCCGCCGGCCAGAGCTCCTACGAGCAGTACTTC
CDR3: CAAGQSSYEQYF

V: TRBV5-1
D: TRBD2
J: TRBJ2-3
size: .
DNA: TGCGCCAGCGGCCACCCCCCTGGGACTAGCGGCCGCACAGATACGCAGTATTTT
CDR3: CASGHPPGTSGRTDTQYF

V: TRBV7-2
D: TRBD2
J: TRBJ2-7
size: .
DNA: TGTGCCAGCAGCTTAGAAGCCGGGGGGGCCTACGAGCAGTACTTC
CDR3: CASSLEAGGAYEQYF

V: TRBV7-9
D: TRBD1
J: TRBJ1-2
size: .
DNA: TGTGCCAGCAGCCCCGACAGGGTAAATGGCTACACCTTC
CDR3: CASSPDRVNGYTF

V: TRBV18
D: .
J: TRBJ2-6
size: once
DNA: TGTGCCAGCTCACCCCAGGGGTCTGGGGCCAACGTCCTGACTTTC
CDR3: CASSPQGSGANVLTF

V: TRBV5-1
D: TRBD1
J: TRBJ1-4
size: .
DNA: TGCGCCAGCAGGACACAGGGGGCGAATGAAAAACTGTTTTTT
CDR3: CASRTQGANEKLFF

V: TRBV19
D: TRBD2
J: TRBJ2-7
size: .
DNA: TGTGCCAGTAGCCGCGGGACTAGCGGGAGTCTGATCTACGAGCAGTACTTC
CDR3: CASSRGTSGSLIYEQYF